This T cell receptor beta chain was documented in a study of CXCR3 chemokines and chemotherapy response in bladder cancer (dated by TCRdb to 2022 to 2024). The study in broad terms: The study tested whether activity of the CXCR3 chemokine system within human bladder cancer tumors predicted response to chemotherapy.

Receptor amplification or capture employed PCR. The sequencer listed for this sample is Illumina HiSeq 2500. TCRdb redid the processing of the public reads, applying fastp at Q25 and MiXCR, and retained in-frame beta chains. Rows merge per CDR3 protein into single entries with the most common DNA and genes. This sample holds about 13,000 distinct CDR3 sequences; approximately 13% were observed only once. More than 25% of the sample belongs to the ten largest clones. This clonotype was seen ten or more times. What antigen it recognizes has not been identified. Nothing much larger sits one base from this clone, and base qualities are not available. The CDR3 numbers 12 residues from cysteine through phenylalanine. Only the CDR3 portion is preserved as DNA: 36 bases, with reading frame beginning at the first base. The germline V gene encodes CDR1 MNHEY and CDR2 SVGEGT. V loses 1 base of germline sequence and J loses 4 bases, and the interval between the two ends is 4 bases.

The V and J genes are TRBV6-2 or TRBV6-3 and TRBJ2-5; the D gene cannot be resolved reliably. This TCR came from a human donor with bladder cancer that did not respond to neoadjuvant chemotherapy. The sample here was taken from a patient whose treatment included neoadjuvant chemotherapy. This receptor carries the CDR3 CASSYFRETQYF. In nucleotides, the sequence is TGTGCCAGCAGTTACTTTCGAGAGACCCAGTACTTC.